These 30 T cell receptor beta chains came from one sample sequenced in a study of blood T cell repertoires in COVID-19. Method: immunoSEQ multiplex PCR; TCRdb's copy keeps in-frame clones and lacks some. Of over 350,000 clones in the sample, approximately 90% were seen once. The sample comprised PBMCs or T cells enriched from blood (not recorded which). The receptors stem from a woman aged 40 to 50 who had been exposed to COVID-19.

The chain combines TRBV30 with TRBJ1-2, with D unclear. V was trimmed by 3 bases and J by 0 bases, leaving 11 bases between them. CDR1 GTSNPN and CDR2 SVGIG come from the germline V gene (reference sequence). The CDR3 sequence is 14 residues long. The CDR3 loop is CAWSATLANYGYTF. The CDR3 region has the DNA TGTGCCTGGAGCGCGACTTTAGCTAACTATGGCTACACCTTC.

This chain links TRBV6-4 with TRBJ1-5; 9 bases agree with TRBD1. Germline loops: CDR1 MRHNA, CDR2 SNTAGT. This CDR3 contains 15 residues. V shed 4 bases and J 9 bases; nucleotides not matched to a gene: 10. The CDR3: CASSANPGQGGPQHF. Written as DNA, the CDR3 is TGTGCCAGCAGTGCTAACCCGGGACAGGGAGGGCCCCAGCATTTT.

The V gene is TRBV4-3, the J gene TRBJ2-3; TRBD2 aligns across 11 bases. The CDR3 is 17 residues long. Germline values: CDR1 LGHNA, CDR2 YSLEER. V shed 0 bases and J 8 bases; nucleotides not matched to a gene: 10. The CDR3 here is CASSQDGTSGSYPTQYF. In nucleotides, the CDR3 is TGCGCCAGCAGCCAAGATGGGACTAGCGGATCTTATCCTACGCAGTATTTT.

The chain has TRBV7-2 and TRBJ2-3; 12 nucleotides match TRBD2. Trimming took 5 bases from V and 4 from J; bases not matched to a gene: 7. The CDR3 sequence is 16 residues long. From germline, CDR1 is SGHTA and CDR2 FQGNSA. The CDR3 is CASSTRTSGVPDTQYF. The CDR3 DNA is TGTGCCAGCAGCACGAGGACTAGCGGGGTACCAGATACGCAGTATTTT.

V usage is TRBV7-9 and J usage is TRBJ1-2; TRBD1 agrees at 7 bases. With 1 base clipped from V and 0 bases from J, the junction kept 2 bases outside the gene matches. The CDR3 spans 15 residues. The germline V gene encodes CDR1 SEHNR and CDR2 FQNEAQ (reference sequence). Here the CDR3 reads CASSLGQGANYGYTF. DNA for the CDR3: TGTGCCAGCAGCTTAGGGCAGGGGGCTAACTATGGCTACACCTTC.

The CDR3 sequence is CATSRDPVGDTQYF. CDR3 DNA: TGTGCCACCAGCAGAGATCCTGTCGGAGATACGCAGTATTTT. The chain employs TRBV15 and TRBJ2-3; the D is unclear. CDR3 length: 14 residues. CDR1 LNHNV and CDR2 YYDKDF come from the germline V gene (reference sequence). Trimming left V 0 bases short and J 5 bases short, with 9 bases between.

V gene TRBV5-1 combines with J gene TRBJ2-2; 8 bases line up with TRBD1. With 5 bases clipped from V and 6 bases from J, the junction kept 6 bases outside the gene matches. Looked up from germline, CDR1 is SGHRS and CDR2 is YFSETQ. CDR3 length equals 14 residues. The CDR3 DNA reads TGCGCCAGCAGGCAGGGGGCGAGGTCCGGGGAGCTGTTTTTT. Amino acid sequence: CASRQGARSGELFF.

This sequence joins TRBV6-2 or TRBV6-3 and TRBJ2-5, with D possibly matching TRBD2 (6 bases). Trimming took 3 bases from V and 2 from J, leaving 13 bases between them. The CDR3 length is 15 residues. The germline V gene has CDR1 MNHEY and CDR2 SVGEGT. The CDR3 DNA is TGTGCCAGCAGTTATTTGAGTGGGGGGCAAGAGACCCAGTACTTC. Encoded protein: CASSYLSGGQETQYF.

The chain joins TRBV27 to TRBJ2-5, with D possibly matching TRBD2 (6 bases). CDR3 length: 13 amino acids. The germline gives CDR1 MNHEY, CDR2 SMNVEV (reference sequence). V dropped 5 bases and J dropped 7 bases, with 14 bases sitting between them. This CDR3 reads CASSRDSWGTQYF. CDR3 DNA sequence: TGTGCCAGCAGTCGGGACTCCTGGGGGACCCAGTACTTC.

This clone was recorded only once. Other DNA sequences within the sample encode an identical CDR3. The rearrangement links TRBV7-2 to TRBJ2-7, with 7 nucleotides matching TRBD2. CDR3 size: 14 residues. The V gene end was trimmed by 0 bases and the J gene end by 4 bases; junction bases not matched to a gene: 3. In germline, CDR1 is SGHTA, CDR2 FQGNSA. The CDR3 coding sequence is TGTGCCAGCAGCTTAGCGGGAGGGCCGTACGAGCAGTACTTC. Translated, it gives CASSLAGGPYEQYF.

The CDR3 region is CASSLVAVNTEAFF. As DNA, the CDR3 is TGTGCCAGCAGCTTAGTGGCAGTGAACACTGAAGCTTTCTTT. This chain uses TRBV7-8 with TRBJ1-1; D is unclear. The ends were cut back, 1 base at V and 0 bases at J, with 6 bases in the middle. Looked up from germline, CDR1 is SGHVS and CDR2 is FQNEAQ. This CDR3 has 14 residues.

In its sample, this clone was seen once. This chain uses TRBV19 with TRBJ1-6; the match to TRBD1 covers 8 bases. After removal of 7 bases from V and 10 bases from J, the junction contained 12 bases not matched to a gene. Germline loops: CDR1 LNHDA, CDR2 SQIVND (reference sequence). This CDR3 region has 15 residues. For the CDR3, the DNA is TGTGCCAGTACAGATGACAGGGGAGTGGGGTCACCCCTCCACTTT. As protein: CASTDDRGVGSPLHF. The full variable domain, with the rest looked up from reference TRBV19 and TRBJ1-6, is DGGITQSPKYLFRKEGQNVTLSCEQNLNHDAMYWYRQDPGQGLRLIYYSQIVNDFQKGDIAEGYSVSREKKESFPLTVTSAQKNPTAFYLCASTDDRGVGSPLHFGNGTRLTVT.

This chain links TRBV3-1 (or the pseudogene TRBV3-2) with TRBJ2-1; possibly TRBD1 for D (5 bases). With 0 bases removed from V and 5 bases from J, the gap between germline ends came to 14 bases. The germline V gene has CDR1 LGHDT and CDR2 YNNKEL (reference sequence). The CDR3 runs 16 residues. CDR3 sequence reads: CASSQDLQDPNNEQFF. DNA of the CDR3: TGTGCCAGCAGCCAAGATCTACAGGACCCGAACAATGAGCAGTTCTTC.

The chain combines TRBV10-2 with TRBJ2-1; 7 bases match TRBD1. Germline loops: CDR1 WSHSY, CDR2 SAAADI. This CDR3 is built from 16 residues. V trimming: 6 bases; J trimming: 3 bases; junction bases outside the gene matches: 11. The CDR3 spells CASSSPRGPGYNEQFF. The CDR3 nucleotides are TGCGCCAGCAGCTCCCCGAGGGGGCCGGGCTACAATGAGCAGTTCTTC.

The rearrangement joins TRBV21-1 to TRBJ2-5; the D segment call TRBD1 is taken from the table without a DNA check. TRBV21-1 corresponds to a pseudogene. This CDR3 has 18 amino acids. CDR3 coding DNA: TGTGCCAGAAAGAACAAACGTCGACGAGCAGGTCCATTAGAGACCCAGTACTTC. This sequence encodes CARKNKRRRAGPLETQYF.

This clone was counted once. The rearrangement uses TRBV30 and TRBJ1-1; D ambiguous. V lost 2 bases and J lost 0, with 7 bases in between. Germline CDR1 and CDR2: GTSNPN and SVGIG (reference sequence). The CDR3 totals 13 residues. CDR3 protein: CAWSIRVNTEAFF. The CDR3 DNA reads as TGTGCCTGGAGTATACGAGTGAACACTGAAGCTTTCTTT.

This clone was picked up one time. The J gene is TRBJ1-1, the V gene TRBV6-2 or TRBV6-3; tentatively, D is TRBD1 (5 bases). The V end was cut by 2 bases, the J end by 7 bases, with 11 bases between. The CDR3 has 13 amino acids. The germline V gene encodes CDR1 MNHEY and CDR2 SVGEGT. CDR3 amino acids: CASSYGTGLEAFF. CDR3 in DNA: TGTGCCAGCAGTTACGGTACAGGCCTTGAAGCTTTCTTT.

V gene TRBV2 combines with J gene TRBJ1-6; D unclear. The V end was cut by 6 bases, the J end by 0 bases, with 6 bases between. The CDR3 contains 14 residues. Germline values: CDR1 SNHLY, CDR2 FYNNEI. The CDR3 DNA sequence: TGTGCCAGCAGAGAGGGCTCCTATAATTCACCCCTCCACTTT. It encodes CASREGSYNSPLHF.

V is TRBV19 and J is TRBJ1-4; 7 nucleotides align to TRBD1. This CDR3 is built from 14 residues. Germline CDR1 LNHDA, CDR2 SQIVND (reference sequence). With 1 base clipped from V and 8 bases from J, the junction kept 4 bases outside the gene matches. This chain's CDR3 is CASSIGGGREKLFF. The CDR3 nucleotides are TGTGCCAGTAGTATAGGAGGGGGCAGGGAAAAACTGTTTTTT.

The rearrangement uses TRBV6-8 and TRBJ2-7, with D uncertain. Germline loops: CDR1 MNHGY, CDR2 SAAAGT. V lost 11 bases and J 2 bases, leaving 13 bases between the germline ends. The CDR3 runs 12 residues. The CDR3 DNA follows: TGTGCCGGGCCTGGGTTCCCCTACGAGCAGTACTTC. This codes for CAGPGFPYEQYF.

This rearrangement joins TRBV7-2 to TRBJ2-7, with TRBD2 identical over 7 bases. The CDR3 is made up of 15 amino acids. Losses at the gene ends were 1 base for V and 1 base for J; bases not matched to a gene: 4. Germline loops: CDR1 SGHTA, CDR2 FQGNSA. The CDR3 bases are TGTGCCAGCAGCTTAGGCGGACTAGGTTCCTACGAGCAGTACTTC. This gives the protein CASSLGGLGSYEQYF.

The chain joins TRBV30 to TRBJ1-5; D perhaps matches TRBD1 (6 bases). The V end lost 0 bases, the J end lost 3 bases, and 9 bases lay between the germline ends. Germline V gene sequence: CDR1 GTSNPN, CDR2 SVGIG (reference sequence). The CDR3 consists of 14 residues. Here the CDR3 DNA reads TGTGCCTGGAGTGTTACAGGGTACAATCAGCCCCAGCATTTT. It specifies CAWSVTGYNQPQHF.

To note about this clone: The same CDR3 also results from other DNA sequences found in this sample. The chain couples TRBV30 to TRBJ1-3; D call uncertain. With 2 bases removed from V and 0 bases from J, the gap between germline ends came to 8 bases. This CDR3 has 14 amino acids. Per germline, CDR1 GTSNPN and CDR2 SVGIG (reference sequence). CDR3 DNA sequence: TGTGCCTGGAGTCCAGGTTTCTCTGGAAACACCATATATTTT. Its protein product is CAWSPGFSGNTIYF.

The chain links TRBV4-2 to TRBJ1-4; maybe TRBD1 (5 bases). V lost 0 bases and J 8 bases, leaving 19 bases between the germline ends. CDR3 length: 17 amino acids. Germline V lookup: CDR1 LGHNA, CDR2 YNFKEQ. CDR3 bases: TGTGCCAGCAGCCAAGATCCTCCGGGGGGTCTCAGGGAAAAACTGTTTTTT. As protein: CASSQDPPGGLREKLFF.

The rearrangement links TRBV30 to TRBJ2-7; no clear D. This CDR3 region has 13 residues. Germline values: CDR1 GTSNPN, CDR2 SVGIG (reference sequence). V lost 0 bases and J lost 5, with 11 bases in between. CDR3 region: CAWSVNSMHEQYF. DNA for the CDR3: TGTGCCTGGAGTGTAAATAGTATGCACGAGCAGTACTTC.

The chain has TRBV28 and TRBJ2-5; D may be TRBD1 (5 bases). Germline CDR1 is MDHEN and CDR2 is SYDVKM. Trimming took 6 bases from V and 5 from J, leaving 10 bases between them. CDR3 length equals 12 residues. DNA for the CDR3: TGTGCCAGCAGGGGGCTGGTCGAGACCCAGTACTTC. The encoded protein is CASRGLVETQYF.

This chain joins TRBV5-4 and TRBJ2-2; tentative D call: TRBD2 (7 bases). Germline V gives CDR1 SGHNT, CDR2 YYREEE (reference sequence). This CDR3 contains 19 residues. V lost 1 base and J 0 bases, leaving 19 bases between the germline ends. The CDR3 is CASSLLRGGGGTNTGELFF. CDR3 in DNA: TGTGCCAGCAGCTTGTTGCGAGGGGGAGGGGGTACGAACACCGGGGAGCTGTTTTTT. The full variable domain, in which reference TRBV5-4 and TRBJ2-2 provide the parts outside the CDR3, is ETGVTQSPTHLIKTRGQQVTLRCSSQSGHNTVSWYQQALGQGPQFIFQYYREEENGRGNFPPRFSGLQFPNYSSELNVNALELDDSALYLCASSLLRGGGGTNTGELFFGEGSRLTVL.

The chain links TRBV5-1 to TRBJ2-1; 8 positions match TRBD2. V was clipped by 1 base and J by 5 bases; unmatched bases: 8. The CDR3 contains 16 residues. Germline V lookup: CDR1 SGHRS, CDR2 YFSETQ. The CDR3 loop reads CASSLFIAGGNNEQFF. CDR3 coding DNA: TGCGCCAGCAGCTTGTTTATCGCGGGGGGAAACAATGAGCAGTTCTTC.

V usage is TRBV7-2 and J usage is TRBJ1-2; D might be TRBD1 (6 bases). CDR1 is SGHTA, CDR2 FQGNSA, per germline. The CDR3 consists of 17 residues. V lost 1 base to trimming and J lost 4 bases, with 19 bases between them. CDR3 DNA sequence: TGTGCCAGCAGCTTAGAGGGGGTTCTCGCCAAGGGCTATGGCTACACCTTC. Its translation is CASSLEGVLAKGYGYTF.

This clone turned up a few times. V gene TRBV11-2 combines with J gene TRBJ2-7, with D possibly TRBD2 on 5 matching bases. Per germline, CDR1 SGHAT and CDR2 FQNNGV. The CDR3 has 12 amino acids. V dropped 4 bases and J dropped 12 bases, with 16 bases sitting between them. CDR3 loop: CASSSPRGRLYF. As DNA, the CDR3 is TGTGCCAGCAGCTCCCCCCGGGGTAGGTTGTACTTC.